The present entry profiles one T cell receptor beta chain with its context. Its antigen has not been determined. Qualities for individual bases were not recorded, and no much larger clone is one base off. V is reduced by 1 base and J by 5 bases, leaving a spacing of 11 bases between them. The CDR3 covers 14 residues, taking in both the cysteine and the phenylalanine. The DNA shown is the 42-base CDR3, in frame from base 1. The germline V gene (reference sequence) yields LGHDT for CDR1 and YNNKEL for CDR2. The data belong to a study of blood T cell repertoires in COVID-19 (dated by TCRdb to the early 2020s). About the study as a whole: Samples covering the acute and convalescent phases of COVID-19 were provided by collaborators in the United States, Italy and Spain. The prospective study material was composed of cDNA or gDNA derived from T cells, B-cell-depleted T cells, or PBMCs. Deeply sampled blood TCRbeta repertoires from subjects exposed to, actively infected with, or recovered from COVID-19 were included in the dataset. The repertoires were released in a freely available public database intended as a resource for research on the immune response to SARS-CoV-2. The samples were drawn from the first 160 participants of the ongoing ImmuneRACE study and from some 1,300 subjects provided by 6 global collaborators. Nearly every sample came with metadata listing a de-identified subject ID, COVID-19 status, age in years and sex. HLA class I and class II types, where available, came from metadata supplied by the sample provider rather than from assay-based typing.

The paper as a whole reports these results and caveats: The amount of clinical and demographic metadata varied by source and participant and was provided uncurated.

Participants in the prospective study were enrolled through a virtual design, were aged about 18 to 90 years, and lived in roughly 24 United States geographic areas. In the prospective study, participants were assigned to cohorts based on the clinical history participants reported in a screening survey and a study questionnaire. For ImmuneRACE Cohort 3, a participant was defined as recovered based on two consecutive negative NP/OP PCR tests, clearance by a healthcare professional, or resolution of symptoms. Each participant in the prospective study had whole blood, serum and a nasopharyngeal or oropharyngeal swab collected by mobile phlebotomists. Over a roughly 2-month period, participants in the prospective study had the option of providing additional blood draws and questionnaires. Prospective study blood samples were shipped either frozen or at room temperature before DNA extraction. The immunoSEQ Assay, a bias-controlled multiplex PCR, was used to amplify TCRbeta CDR3 regions from genomic DNA. On the study's bioinformatics: The number of nucleated cells in each sample was estimated by amplification of reference gene primers within the assay. To quantify the absolute abundance of each unique TCRbeta CDR3 rearrangement, sequence reads were collapsed and filtered. For each sample, productive Simpson clonality was calculated by taking the square root of Simpson's diversity index across productive rearrangements. In TCRdb, the immuneACCESS table is reduced to in-frame sequences with V and J assigned. These tables do not hold every clone; where another copy was compared, an unresolved V gene accounts for under half, and the others remain unexplained. V, J and clone size were drawn from that table, and D and trimming were deduced from the DNA. This sample gives about 140,000 clones in total; 75% to 90% of them show up just once. The top ten clonotypes cover about 10% of the sample.

Input material: PBMCs or T cells enriched from blood (not recorded which). This clonotype was obtained from a man aged 60 to 69 who had recovered from COVID-19. The chain is made from TRBV3-1 (or the pseudogene TRBV3-2) and TRBJ1-1; a tentative D match to TRBD1 spans 6 bases. Read as DNA, the sequence is TGTGCCAGCAGCCAAGGGGGGCCGGGGACTGAAGCTTTCTTT. This translates into CASSQGGPGTEAFF.